The 4 T cell receptor beta chains listed next were all sequenced from one sample in a study of T-cell reconstitution after alpha-beta-depleted transplantation in children. As it was prepared, the TCRbeta library received unique molecular identifiers. One entry per CDR3 protein results from TCRdb running MiXCR on the PCR reads. The sample carries several thousand distinct CDR3 sequences, approximately 5.6% recorded once. The sequenced sample was PBMCs, mostly from graft donor cells, obtained 180 days after TCRalphabeta/CD19-depleted stem cell transplant. These receptors all come from a child less than two years old who had a stem cell transplant for acute myeloid leukemia, so the T cells may come from the graft donor.

This clonotype has at least ten counts. The chain has TRBV24-1 and TRBJ2-5, with 10 bases identical to TRBD2. After removal of 4 bases from V and 5 bases from J, the junction contained 9 bases not matched to a gene. Per germline, CDR1 KGHDR and CDR2 SFDVKD. This CDR3 comprises 16 residues. The CDR3: CATSEGTSDKGETQYF. The CDR3 bases are TGTGCCACCAGTGAAGGGACTAGCGATAAAGGGGAGACCCAGTACTTC.

This clonotype is medium-sized within its sample. V gene TRBV6-5 combines with J gene TRBJ2-2; D is unresolved. The germline V gene has CDR1 MNHEY and CDR2 SVGAGI. The CDR3 covers 13 residues. The V end lost 7 bases, the J end lost 5 bases, and 11 bases lay between the germline ends. CDR3 amino acids: CASTNSGTGELFF. The CDR3 DNA sequence: TGTGCCAGCACCAACTCCGGGACCGGGGAGCTGTTTTTT.

This clonotype was recorded many times. J is TRBJ1-5 and V is TRBV28, with TRBD1 matching 8 bases. This CDR3 is 20 amino acids long. V gave up 3 bases and J gave up 4 bases; unmatched junction bases: 20. Germline V gene sequence: CDR1 MDHEN, CDR2 SYDVKM. The CDR3 DNA sequence: TGTGCCAGCAGTTTTGGGCCTGGAAACAGGGGGTGGGCTCGAAATCAGCCCCAGCATTTT. Its translation: CASSFGPGNRGWARNQPQHF.

V gene TRBV9 combines with J gene TRBJ2-1; no firm D call. The tail of the sequence fits TRBJ1-2 better, so the J call may be wrong. Germline CDR1 reads SGDLS; CDR2 reads YYNGEE. This CDR3 is built from 11 residues. CDR3 protein: CASSRDYGYTF. The CDR3 coding sequence is TGTGCCAGCAGCCGGGACTATGGCTACACCTTC.